This T cell receptor beta chain was recovered during a study of blood T cell repertoires in COVID-19 (dated by TCRdb to about 2020). Study-wide context: Samples covering the acute and convalescent phases of COVID-19 were provided by collaborators in the United States, Italy and Spain. The dataset comprised deeply sampled blood TCRbeta repertoires from subjects exposed to, actively infected with, or recovered from COVID-19. A freely available public database, intended as a resource for researchers studying the immune response to SARS-CoV-2, is where the repertoires were released. HLA class I and class II types, where available, came from metadata supplied by the sample provider rather than from assay-based typing. The prospective study material was composed of cDNA or gDNA derived from T cells, B-cell-depleted T cells, or PBMCs. The samples were drawn from the first 160 participants of the ongoing ImmuneRACE study and from 950 to 1,500 subjects provided by 6 global collaborators. A de-identified subject ID, COVID-19 status, age in years and sex were almost always included in the sample metadata.

TCRbeta CDR3 regions were amplified from genomic DNA by means of the immunoSEQ Assay, a bias-controlled multiplex PCR. The authors' analysis ran thus. Nucleated cell counts per sample were estimated from amplification of reference gene primers within the assay. To quantify the absolute abundance of each unique TCRbeta CDR3 rearrangement, sequence reads were collapsed and filtered. Productive Simpson clonality was computed per sample as the square root of Simpson's diversity index over productive rearrangements. The table comes from immuneACCESS by way of TCRdb, which keeps in-frame sequences with V and J called. Part of the clones is missing from these tables; in studies checked, under half for an unresolved V gene and the rest for unknown reasons. The DNA was the basis for D and trimming; V, J and clone size are from that table. Within this sample are some 50,000 clones, with around nine tenths of them counted one time only. The ten largest clones represent about 3% of the sample.

The CDR3 sequence holds 13 residues, the cysteine and phenylalanine included. The entry retains the CDR3 DNA only, 39 bases that are in frame from base 1. As encoded in the germline V gene (reference sequence), CDR1 is LGHDT while CDR2 is YNNKEL. V loses 1 base of germline sequence and J loses 4 bases, and the interval between the two ends is 7 bases. Study-wide findings and limitations: Clinical and demographic metadata were provided uncurated, with the amount varying by source and participant.

Whole blood was collected in K2EDTA tubes by collaborating institutions according to the institutions' own protocols. For TCRbeta analysis, collaborators shipped samples as frozen whole blood, isolated PBMCs, or DNA extracted from either of those sample types. This clone was detected only once. Its recognized antigen is unknown. The sample holds no much larger clone one base away, and base qualities are not on file. This clonotype originated in a human donor in a cohort sampled during active COVID-19. The sample comprised peripheral blood. The rearranged segments are TRBV3-1 (or the pseudogene TRBV3-2) and TRBJ1-1, with TRBD1 perhaps the D gene, on 5 matching bases. The DNA sequence is as follows: TGTGCCAGCAGCCAAGGGGGGGGCACTGAAGCTTTCTTT. This encodes CASSQGGGTEAFF.